This TCR beta chain was identified during a study of cytotoxic CD8 clonotypes in ibrutinib-treated CLL. The CDR3 is 15 amino acids. Trimming took off 1 base at V and 4 bases at J, with 11 bases between the two ends. The germline V gene has CDR1 SGHTS and CDR2 YDEGEE. Using immunoSEQ multiplex PCR, the repertoire was profiled, and TCRdb retains in-frame clones only, with some absent. Of roughly 330,000 clones in the sample, over 55% were seen once. This clone was counted a single time. The specimen comprised PBMCs, sampled after 36 months of ibrutinib treatment. The TCR originated in a human donor with chronic lymphocytic leukemia. The V call is TRBV5-8, the J call TRBJ2-2; D perhaps matches TRBD2 (6 bases). The CDR3 reads CASSLRAGGTGELFF. CDR3 nucleotides: TGTGCCAGCAGCTTGCGTGCCGGGGGCACCGGGGAGCTGTTTTTT.